These T cell receptor beta chains were read from a single sample in a study of shared clonotypes between healthy human individuals. TCRdb's table, derived via immunoSEQ multiplex PCR, lists solely in-frame clones and lacks some. This sample has about 690,000 clones, with 90% found just once. What was sequenced was memory CD8+ T cells from PBMCs. The origin of the receptors is a man in his late teens or twenties in good health. Some clones in this sample may be carry-over from other donors' samples. The CDR3 runs from the conserved cysteine through the conserved F or W. D genes are given only for firm matches. Clone sizes are given selectively: once, few, many, or a class where the clone is expanded.

length: 13; V: TRBV11-2; D: NA; size: NA; J: TRBJ2-7; DNA: TGTGCCAGCAGCTTAAGGTCCCCCTACGAGCAGTACTTC; CDR3: CASSLRSPYEQYF
length: 14; V: TRBV5-6; D: NA; size: NA; J: TRBJ1-2; DNA: TGTGCCAGCAGCTTCCCGACGGACATGGATGGCTACACCTTC; CDR3: CASSFPTDMDGYTF
length: 18; V: TRBV7-3; D: TRBD2; size: NA; J: TRBJ2-3; DNA: TGTGCCAGCAGCCCTCGGACCGGACTAGCGGCTAGCACAGATACGCAGTATTTT; CDR3: CASSPRTGLAASTDTQYF
length: 14; V: TRBV2; D: NA; size: NA; J: TRBJ2-5; DNA: TGTGCAAAAGCAAGGCCCGGTCCTCAAGAGACCCAGTACTTC; CDR3: CAKARPGPQETQYF
length: 15; V: TRBV11-2; D: TRBD1; size: NA; J: TRBJ2-7; DNA: TGTGCCAGCAGCATGTGGACAGGGATGTTCTCCGAGCAGTACTTC; CDR3: CASSMWTGMFSEQYF
length: 13; V: TRBV5-1; D: NA; size: NA; J: TRBJ2-7; DNA: TGCGCCAGCAGCTTTGCGCCTACCTACGAGCAGTACTTC; CDR3: CASSFAPTYEQYF
length: 16; V: TRBV5-6; D: NA; size: NA; J: TRBJ2-5; DNA: TGTGCCAGCAGCGGCGGTGACAGCGGCCACCAAGAGACCCAGTACTTC; CDR3: CASSGGDSGHQETQYF
length: 15; V: TRBV13; D: NA; size: NA; J: TRBJ2-1; DNA: TGTGCCAGCAGCTTAGGAGGGGCTTTGAGGAATGAGCAGTTCTTC; CDR3: CASSLGGALRNEQFF
length: 13; V: TRBV5-1; D: TRBD2; size: NA; J: TRBJ2-7; DNA: TGCGCCAGCAGCTCAGCGGGGGCCTACGAGCAGTACTTC; CDR3: CASSSAGAYEQYF
length: 15; V: TRBV27; D: TRBD2; size: NA; J: TRBJ2-7; DNA: TGTGCCAGCAGTTTATCGGCTAGCGGGAGATACGAGCAGTACTTC; CDR3: CASSLSASGRYEQYF
length: 19; V: TRBV28; D: TRBD2; size: NA; J: TRBJ2-3; DNA: TGTGCCACGCACTTCCCTGGGACTAGCGGGGGGATGGGCACAGATACGCAGTATTTT; CDR3: CATHFPGTSGGMGTDTQYF
length: 12; V: TRBV19; D: NA; size: NA; J: TRBJ1-3; DNA: TGTGCCAGTAGCGACCGGTGGGACACCATATATTTT; CDR3: CASSDRWDTIYF
length: 15; V: TRBV27; D: TRBD1; size: NA; J: TRBJ2-7; DNA: TGTGCCAGCAACCTCCGTGGGACAGGGTTCTACGAGCAGTACTTC; CDR3: CASNLRGTGFYEQYF
length: 14; V: TRBV27; D: NA; size: NA; J: TRBJ1-1; DNA: TGTGCCAGCAGTTGGTCGCCCTATGGAACTGAAGCTTTCTTT; CDR3: CASSWSPYGTEAFF
length: 16; V: TRBV6-5; D: TRBD2; size: NA; J: TRBJ2-7; DNA: TGTGCCAGCAGTTACTCGATCGGACTAGCGGGAGGCGAGCAGTACTTC; CDR3: CASSYSIGLAGGEQYF
length: 17; V: TRBV6-1; D: NA; size: NA; J: TRBJ1-5; DNA: TGTGCCAGCAGTGACCCCGCGGGTTCGGTTGGCAATCAGCCCCAGCATTTT; CDR3: CASSDPAGSVGNQPQHF
length: 16; V: TRBV4-2; D: TRBD1; size: NA; J: TRBJ1-1; DNA: TGTGCCAGCAGCAGACAGGGGGGGGCGCTGGGGACTGAAGCTTTCTTT; CDR3: CASSRQGGALGTEAFF
length: 14; V: TRBV7-9; D: TRBD2; size: few; J: TRBJ2-7; DNA: TGTGCCAGCAGCTTAGGGGGACTAGCGACCGAGCAGTACTTC; CDR3: CASSLGGLATEQYF
length: 14; V: TRBV6-1; D: NA; size: NA; J: TRBJ2-7; DNA: TGTGCCAGCAGTGGGGGGATTGGGGACTACGAGCAGTACTTC; CDR3: CASSGGIGDYEQYF
length: 12; V: TRBV29-1; D: NA; size: once; J: TRBJ2-4; DNA: TGCAGCGTAAGGGTGATGAGAAACATTCAGTACTTC; CDR3: CSVRVMRNIQYF
length: 18; V: TRBV12-2; D: NA; size: NA; J: TRBJ2-7; DNA: TGTGCAAGTCTTGACCGGACTAGCGGGCGGAAAAGCTCCTACGAGCAGTACTTC; CDR3: CASLDRTSGRKSSYEQYF
length: 9; V: TRBV29-1; D: NA; size: NA; J: TRBJ1-1; DNA: TGCAGCGCCGAGGGTCAGGCCTTCTTT; CDR3: CSAEGQAFF
length: 14; V: TRBV6-1; D: TRBD1; size: NA; J: TRBJ1-2; DNA: TGTGCCAGCAGTGACCTGGACAGGTTGGATGGCTACACCTTC; CDR3: CASSDLDRLDGYTF
length: 14; V: TRBV28; D: NA; size: NA; J: TRBJ2-7; DNA: TGTGCCAGCAGTTTTCTGGGGGCAGGTTACGAGCAGTACTTC; CDR3: CASSFLGAGYEQYF
length: 14; V: TRBV7-9; D: NA; size: NA; J: TRBJ1-6; DNA: TGTGCCAGCAGCTTAGTAACAGATAATTCACCCCTCCACTTT; CDR3: CASSLVTDNSPLHF
length: 15; V: TRBV7-8; D: TRBD2; size: NA; J: TRBJ2-7; DNA: TGTGCCAGCAGCTCCACGGGGGGGGAAGTCTACGAGCAGTACTTC; CDR3: CASSSTGGEVYEQYF
length: 16; V: TRBV7-9; D: TRBD2; size: NA; J: TRBJ2-7; DNA: TGTGCCAGCAGCTTAGTAGGGGGACTAGCGGGCTACGAGCAGTACTTC; CDR3: CASSLVGGLAGYEQYF
length: 15; V: TRBV6-5; D: TRBD2; size: NA; J: TRBJ2-1; DNA: TGTGCCAGCAGTCAGGGACTAGCGCGATACAATGAGCAGTTCTTC; CDR3: CASSQGLARYNEQFF
length: 13; V: TRBV2; D: NA; size: NA; J: TRBJ2-1; DNA: TGTGCCGACAAACAGGAAACAAAGAATGAGCAGTTCTTC; CDR3: CADKQETKNEQFF
length: 14; V: TRBV4-1; D: NA; size: NA; J: TRBJ2-3; DNA: TGCGCCAGCAGCCACCGGACAAGGAAAGATACGCAGTATTTT; CDR3: CASSHRTRKDTQYF
length: 16; V: TRBV4-1; D: TRBD2; size: NA; J: TRBJ2-7; DNA: TGCGCCAGCAGCCACACTAGCGGGAGTTTATCCTACGAGCAGTACTTC; CDR3: CASSHTSGSLSYEQYF
length: 10; V: TRBV29-1; D: NA; size: NA; J: TRBJ2-3; DNA: TGCAGCGTTACGATAGATACGCAGTATTTT; CDR3: CSVTIDTQYF
length: 14; V: TRBV7-6; D: TRBD2; size: NA; J: TRBJ2-5; DNA: TGTGCCAGCAGCTCACGAGGGGAGGGAGAGACCCAGTACTTC; CDR3: CASSSRGEGETQYF
length: 14; V: TRBV5-1; D: TRBD1; size: NA; J: TRBJ1-2; DNA: TGCGCCAGCAGCTTGGGACAGGGTGGCTATGGCTACACCTTC; CDR3: CASSLGQGGYGYTF
length: 13; V: TRBV11-3; D: NA; size: once; J: TRBJ1-1; DNA: TGTGCCAGCAGCTTTGAGCAGGGCACTGAAGCTTTCTTT; CDR3: CASSFEQGTEAFF
length: 12; V: TRBV27; D: NA; size: NA; J: TRBJ1-4; DNA: TGTGCCAGCAGGGGCGGGGATGAAAAACTGTTTTTT; CDR3: CASRGGDEKLFF
length: 11; V: TRBV28; D: NA; size: NA; J: TRBJ2-7; DNA: TGTGCCAGCAAGTGGGGGTACGAGCAGTACTTC; CDR3: CASKWGYEQYF
length: 16; V: TRBV19; D: TRBD1; size: NA; J: TRBJ2-7; DNA: TGTGCCAGTAGCCTAGGAAACAGGGGTAGCTCCTACGAGCAGTACTTC; CDR3: CASSLGNRGSSYEQYF
length: 15; V: TRBV11-2; D: NA; size: NA; J: TRBJ2-1; DNA: TGTGCCAGCAGCCCGGGTCTGAGCTCCTACAATGAGCAGTTCTTC; CDR3: CASSPGLSSYNEQFF
length: 18; V: TRBV28; D: TRBD1; size: NA; J: TRBJ1-3; DNA: TGTGCCAGCAGGCAGGGGGGCTGGGAATCCTTTACTGGAAACACCATATATTTT; CDR3: CASRQGGWESFTGNTIYF
length: 13; V: TRBV2; D: TRBD2; size: few; J: TRBJ2-1; DNA: TGTGCCAGCCACCCTAGCGGGAGGGGTGAGCAGTTCTTC; CDR3: CASHPSGRGEQFF
length: 16; V: TRBV28; D: NA; size: NA; J: TRBJ2-1; DNA: TGTGCCAGCAGTCCAGAGGACACCCAGCCATACAATGAGCAGTTCTTC; CDR3: CASSPEDTQPYNEQFF
length: 15; V: TRBV30; D: NA; size: NA; J: TRBJ1-1; DNA: TGTGCCTGGAGGTCTTTGCCCCGGGGGAACACTGAAGCTTTCTTT; CDR3: CAWRSLPRGNTEAFF